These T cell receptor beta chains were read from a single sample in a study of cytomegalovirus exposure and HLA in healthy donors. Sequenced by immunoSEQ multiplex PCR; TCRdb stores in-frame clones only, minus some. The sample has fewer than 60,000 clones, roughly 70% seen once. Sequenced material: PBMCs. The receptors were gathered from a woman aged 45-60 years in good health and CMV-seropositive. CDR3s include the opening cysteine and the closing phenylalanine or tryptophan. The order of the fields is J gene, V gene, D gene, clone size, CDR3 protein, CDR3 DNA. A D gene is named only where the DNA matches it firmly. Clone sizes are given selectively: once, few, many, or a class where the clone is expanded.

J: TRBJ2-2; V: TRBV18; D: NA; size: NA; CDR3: CASSPLGVSASGELFF; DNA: TGTGCCAGCTCACCATTAGGGGTCTCGGCGTCCGGGGAGCTGTTTTTT
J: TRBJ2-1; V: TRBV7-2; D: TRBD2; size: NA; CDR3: CASSLVLLAGTNEQFF; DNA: TGTGCCAGCAGCTTAGTTTTACTAGCGGGAACAAATGAGCAGTTCTTC
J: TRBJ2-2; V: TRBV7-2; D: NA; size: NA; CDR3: CASSRTVPGELFF; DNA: TGTGCCAGCAGCCGTACAGTACCCGGGGAGCTGTTTTTT
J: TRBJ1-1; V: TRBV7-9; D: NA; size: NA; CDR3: CASSLGVAGTEAFF; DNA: TGTGCCAGCAGCTTAGGGGTGGCGGGCACCGAAGCTTTCTTT
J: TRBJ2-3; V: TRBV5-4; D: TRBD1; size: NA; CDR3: CASSAGTGTDTQYF; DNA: TGTGCCAGCAGCGCCGGGACAGGCACAGATACGCAGTATTTT
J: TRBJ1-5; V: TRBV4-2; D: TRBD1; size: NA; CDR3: CASSQDGTGRNPHRPQHF; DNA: TGTGCCAGCAGCCAAGATGGGACAGGCCGGAACCCCCATCGGCCCCAGCATTTT
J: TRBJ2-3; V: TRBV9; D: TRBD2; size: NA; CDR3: CASSVGLSGGLSDTQYF; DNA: TGTGCCAGCAGCGTAGGTTTGAGCGGGGGGCTTTCGGATACGCAGTATTTT
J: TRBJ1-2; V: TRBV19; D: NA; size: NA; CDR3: CATRRRDNLGYTF; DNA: TGTGCCACTCGGCGCAGGGACAATCTTGGCTACACCTTC
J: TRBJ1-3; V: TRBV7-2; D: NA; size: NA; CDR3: CASSPGISGNTIYF; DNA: TGTGCCAGCTCGCCAGGGATCTCTGGAAACACCATATATTTT
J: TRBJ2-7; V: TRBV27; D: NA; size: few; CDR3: CASGGRVAYEQYF; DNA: TGTGCCAGCGGGGGCAGGGTCGCCTACGAGCAGTACTTC
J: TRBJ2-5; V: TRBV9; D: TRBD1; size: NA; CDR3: CASSPRTGLETQYF; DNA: TGTGCCAGCAGCCCTCGGACAGGGTTGGAGACCCAGTACTTC
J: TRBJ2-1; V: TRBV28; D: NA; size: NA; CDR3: CATGRQKYNEQFF; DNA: TGTGCCACTGGGAGGCAGAAATACAATGAGCAGTTCTTC
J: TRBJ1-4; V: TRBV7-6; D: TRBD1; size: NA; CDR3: CASSLVDRGNEKLFF; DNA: TGTGCCAGCAGCTTAGTGGACAGGGGTAATGAAAAACTGTTTTTT
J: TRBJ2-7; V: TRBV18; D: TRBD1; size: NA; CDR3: CASSQGTGFYEQYF; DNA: TGTGCCAGCTCACAGGGGACAGGGTTCTACGAGCAGTACTTC
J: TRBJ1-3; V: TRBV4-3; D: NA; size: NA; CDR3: CASSQGRGGNTIYF; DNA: TGCGCCAGCAGCCAAGGGAGGGGAGGAAACACCATATATTTT
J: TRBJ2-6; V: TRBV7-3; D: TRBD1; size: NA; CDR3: CASSLNDRVSGANVLTF; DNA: TGTGCCAGCAGCTTAAACGACAGGGTTAGTGGGGCCAACGTCCTGACTTTC
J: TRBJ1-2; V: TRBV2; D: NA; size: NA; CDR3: CASSDGEVFGYTF; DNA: TGTGCCAGCAGTGACGGGGAGGTTTTTGGCTACACCTTC
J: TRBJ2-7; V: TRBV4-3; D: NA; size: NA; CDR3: CASSQEDSSYEQYF; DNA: TGCGCCAGCAGCCAAGAGGACAGTTCCTACGAGCAGTACTTC
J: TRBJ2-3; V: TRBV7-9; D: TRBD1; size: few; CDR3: CASSIGQGGTDTQYF; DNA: TGTGCCAGCAGCATCGGACAGGGGGGCACAGATACGCAGTATTTT
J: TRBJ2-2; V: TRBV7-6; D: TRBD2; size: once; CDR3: CASRSGTSGRSNTGELFF; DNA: TGTGCCAGCAGGTCCGGGACTAGCGGGAGGTCGAACACCGGGGAGCTGTTTTTT
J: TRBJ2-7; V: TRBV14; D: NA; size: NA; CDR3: CASSQGRVRGYEQYF; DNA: TGTGCCAGCAGCCAAGGCCGGGTTCGGGGCTACGAGCAGTACTTC
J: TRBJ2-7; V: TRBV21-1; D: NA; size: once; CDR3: CASTTSKRQFGYTGQGTPYEQYF; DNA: TGTGCCAGCACGACCTCAAAGCGGCAATTTGGGTATACAGGACAGGGGACCCCCTACGAGCAGTACTTC
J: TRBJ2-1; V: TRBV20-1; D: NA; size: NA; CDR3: CSARGWYEQFF; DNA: TGCAGTGCCCGGGGGTGGTATGAGCAGTTCTTC
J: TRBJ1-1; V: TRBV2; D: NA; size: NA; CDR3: CASTGRGMNTEAFF; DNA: TGTGCCAGCACGGGGAGAGGTATGAACACTGAAGCTTTCTTT
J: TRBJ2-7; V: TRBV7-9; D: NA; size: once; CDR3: CASKDGDYEQYF; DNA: TGTGCCAGCAAGGACGGGGACTACGAGCAGTACTTC
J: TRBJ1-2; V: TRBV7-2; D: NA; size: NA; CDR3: CASSLSRTDGYTF; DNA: TGTGCCAGCAGCTTATCGAGGACAGATGGCTACACCTTC
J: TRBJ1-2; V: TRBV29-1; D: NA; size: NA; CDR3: CSGYQGNGYTF; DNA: TGCAGCGGATATCAGGGAAATGGCTACACCTTC
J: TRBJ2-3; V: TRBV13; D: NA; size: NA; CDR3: CASSLLWRGADTQYF; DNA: TGTGCCAGCAGCTTATTGTGGCGAGGAGCAGATACGCAGTATTTT
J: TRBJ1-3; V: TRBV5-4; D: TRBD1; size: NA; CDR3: CASSLDRGLGNTIYF; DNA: TGTGCCAGCAGCCTGGACAGGGGGCTTGGAAACACCATATATTTT
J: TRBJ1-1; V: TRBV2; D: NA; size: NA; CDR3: CASNLDRLTEAFF; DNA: TGTGCCAGCAACTTAGACAGGTTGACTGAAGCTTTCTTT
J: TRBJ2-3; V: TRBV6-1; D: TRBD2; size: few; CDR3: CASSEALAGGSDTQYF; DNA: TGTGCCAGCAGTGAAGCGCTAGCGGGGGGATCAGATACGCAGTATTTT
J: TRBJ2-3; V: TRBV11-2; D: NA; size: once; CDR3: CASSLLGLDTQYF; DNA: TGTGCCAGCAGCTTACTAGGCTTAGATACGCAGTATTTT
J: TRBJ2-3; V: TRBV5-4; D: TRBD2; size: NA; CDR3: CASSLVLAGGLDTQYF; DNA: TGTGCCAGCAGCTTGGTTCTAGCGGGAGGATTGGATACGCAGTATTTT
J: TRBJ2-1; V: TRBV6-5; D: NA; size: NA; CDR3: CASSLVRGEQFF; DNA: TGTGCCAGCAGTTTAGTACGGGGGGAGCAGTTCTTC
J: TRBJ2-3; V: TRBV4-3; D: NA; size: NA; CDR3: CASSQGTKGTSTDTQYF; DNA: TGCGCCAGCAGCCAAGGAACCAAAGGGACTAGCACAGATACGCAGTATTTT
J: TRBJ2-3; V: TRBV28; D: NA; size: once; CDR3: CASSLSEFDNAGTQYF; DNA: TGTGCCAGCAGTTTATCGGAGTTCGATAATGCAGGGACGCAGTATTTT
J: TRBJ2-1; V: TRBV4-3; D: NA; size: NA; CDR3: CASSLAPSSYNEQFF; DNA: TGCGCCAGCAGCCTGGCTCCTAGCTCCTACAATGAGCAGTTCTTC